The present TCR beta chain was sequenced within a study of vaccination and CD4 T cells after COVID-19. Time point in this sample: late sampling 161 to 241 days after vaccination in three convalescent patients. The treatment denotes: roughly nine-day PBMC culture with coronavirus spike peptide pools or control peptides (ViraFEST assay). Expansion of antigen-specific T cells with peptide pools by ViraFEST preceded sequencing of TCRs. This CDR3 is 13 amino acids long. The V end was cut by 8 bases, the J end by 2 bases, with 13 bases between. CDR1 and CDR2 (germline): ENHRY, SYGVKD. A few counts support this clonotype. Its matching antigen is unknown. Researchers used the Oncomine TCR Beta short-read assay to sequence DNA from cultured CD4+ T cells. Cultures of CD4+ T cells served as the source for extracting genomic DNA. TCRdb re-called the PCR reads with MiXCR, one entry per CDR3 protein. The sample contains about 22,000 distinct CDR3 sequences, around 30% of which appear only once.

Source: CD4+ T cells from blood, cultured in vitro, taken about 7 months after SARS-CoV-2 vaccination. J is TRBJ2-7 and V is TRBV10-3, with D possibly being TRBD2 (6 bases). The sequence was obtained from a human donor who had recovered from COVID-19. Here the CDR3 reads CAIRDWSAYEQYF. For the CDR3, the DNA is TGTGCCATCCGGGACTGGTCCGCCTACGAGCAGTACTTC.